These T cell receptor beta chains were read from a single sample in a study of T cells after yellow fever vaccination. TCRdb called the 5' RACE reads again in MiXCR, with one record for every CDR3 protein. The sample carries a few hundred thousand distinct CDR3 sequences, 10% to 15% recorded once. The specimen comprised CD4+ T cells sorted from PBMCs, sampled 45 days after the yellow fever booster vaccination. Receptors were obtained from a man aged 30 to 45 who received the YFV17D yellow fever vaccine. The CDR3 runs from the conserved cysteine through the conserved F or W. D genes are given only for firm matches. Clone size, where shown, is once, few, many, or a class for clones that have expanded.

j_call d_call clone_size v_call cdr3_aa cdr3_nt
TRBJ2-3 . few TRBV6-2/TRBV6-3 CASSSSLVRTDTQYF TGTGCCAGCAGTTCCTCCCTAGTACGGACAGATACGCAGTATTTT
TRBJ2-1 . . TRBV10-3 CAISTGGKNEQFF TGTGCCATCAGTACGGGTGGAAAGAATGAGCAGTTCTTC
TRBJ2-7 . . TRBV20-1 CSARVGRDEQYF TGCAGTGCTAGAGTCGGTCGGGACGAGCAGTACTTC
TRBJ2-5 . . TRBV5-1 CASGKRGQQETQYF TGCGCCAGCGGTAAAAGAGGTCAACAAGAGACCCAGTACTTC
TRBJ2-1 . few TRBV19 CASSSLSGRNYNEQFF TGTGCCAGTAGTTCCCTATCAGGGCGGAACTACAATGAGCAGTTCTTC
TRBJ2-7 . medium-sized TRBV5-1 CASSLQGMYEQYF TGCGCCAGCAGCCTCCAGGGTATGTACGAGCAGTACTTC
TRBJ2-1 . few TRBV4-2 CASSQELEASEQFF TGTGCCAGCAGCCAAGAATTGGAAGCGAGTGAGCAGTTCTTC
TRBJ2-1 TRBD1 . TRBV5-1 CASSRSPGQWAPVEQFF TGCGCCAGCAGCAGAAGCCCGGGACAGTGGGCGCCGGTTGAGCAGTTCTTC
TRBJ2-7 TRBD2 few TRBV25-1 CASSLSGRAREQYF TGTGCCAGCAGTCTCAGCGGGAGGGCCCGCGAGCAGTACTTC
TRBJ2-7 . . TRBV13 CASSLGLHEQYF TGTGCCAGCAGCTTAGGCCTCCACGAGCAGTACTTC
TRBJ2-7 . . TRBV11-2 CASSLLIHYEQYF TGTGCCAGCAGCTTATTAATTCACTACGAGCAGTACTTC
TRBJ2-3 . few TRBV9 CASSVDGGVTDTQYF TGTGCCAGCAGCGTAGATGGGGGAGTAACAGATACGCAGTATTTT
TRBJ2-7 . few TRBV7-2 CASSPQMWGGRIEQYF TGTGCCAGCAGTCCCCAGATGTGGGGGGGGCGCATAGAGCAGTACTTC
TRBJ2-3 . few TRBV7-3 CASSLSRATSDTQYF TGTGCCAGCAGCCTTAGTCGTGCAACGTCAGATACGCAGTATTTT
TRBJ2-3 TRBD2 many TRBV6-5 CASSTGLADARLDTQYF TGTGCCAGCAGTACAGGACTAGCGGACGCCCGGTTGGATACGCAGTATTTT
TRBJ2-7 TRBD1 few TRBV12-3/TRBV12-4 CASSNTGTGSSYEQYF TGTGCCAGCAGTAACACCGGGACAGGGAGCTCCTACGAGCAGTACTTC
TRBJ2-5 . few TRBV24-1 CATSDPRGRGETQYF TGTGCCACCAGTGATCCAAGGGGGAGGGGAGAGACCCAGTACTTC
TRBJ2-7 . . TRBV10-3 CAISFTGSHEQYF TGTGCCATCAGCTTTACAGGGTCCCACGAGCAGTACTTC
TRBJ2-3 TRBD2 few TRBV12-3/TRBV12-4 CASRKSPGLASTDTQYF TGTGCCAGCAGGAAATCGCCGGGACTAGCGAGTACAGATACGCAGTATTTT
TRBJ2-1 . few TRBV20-1 CSARSPGTGNEQFF TGCAGTGCTAGATCTCCCGGGACTGGCAATGAGCAGTTCTTC
TRBJ2-7 TRBD2 . TRBV10-1 CASSEGLAGSYEQYF TGCGCCAGCAGTGAGGGGCTAGCGGGGTCCTACGAGCAGTACTTC
TRBJ2-2 . few TRBV20-1 CSAPDLNTGELFF TGCAGTGCCCCGGACCTAAACACCGGGGAGCTGTTTTTT
TRBJ2-2 . many TRBV5-1 CASSPLGSTGNGELFF TGCGCCAGCAGCCCCTTAGGGTCTACGGGGAACGGGGAGCTGTTTTTT
TRBJ2-5 TRBD1 . TRBV7-9 CASSWPGQGRETQYF TGTGCCAGCAGCTGGCCGGGACAGGGTCGAGAGACCCAGTACTTC
TRBJ2-1 . . TRBV21-1 CASNKREREGAEQFF TGTGCCAGCAACAAGAGGGAGCGGGAGGGGGCTGAGCAGTTCTTC
TRBJ2-1 . . TRBV19 CASSIGPGVGSYNEQFF TGTGCCAGTAGTATAGGCCCCGGGGTAGGCTCCTACAATGAGCAGTTCTTC